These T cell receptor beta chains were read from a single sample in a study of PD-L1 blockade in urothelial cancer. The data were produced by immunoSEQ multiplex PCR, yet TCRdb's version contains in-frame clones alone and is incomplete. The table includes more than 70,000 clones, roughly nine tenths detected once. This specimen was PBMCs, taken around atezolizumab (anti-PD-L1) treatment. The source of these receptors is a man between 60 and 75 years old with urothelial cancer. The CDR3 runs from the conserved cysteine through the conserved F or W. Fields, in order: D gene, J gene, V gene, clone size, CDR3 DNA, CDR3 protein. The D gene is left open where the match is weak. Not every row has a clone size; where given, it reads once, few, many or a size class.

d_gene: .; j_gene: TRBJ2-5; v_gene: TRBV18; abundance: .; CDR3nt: TGTGCCAGCTCACCACGGCAGACAGAAAGGGAGACCCAGTACTTC; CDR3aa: CASSPRQTERETQYF
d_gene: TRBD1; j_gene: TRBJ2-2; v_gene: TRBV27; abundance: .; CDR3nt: TGTGCCAGCAGTTTAAAAGGCAGGGGGTTCGCGAACACCGGGGAGCTGTTTTTT; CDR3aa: CASSLKGRGFANTGELFF
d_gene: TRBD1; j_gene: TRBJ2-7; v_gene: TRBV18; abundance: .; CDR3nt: TGTGCCAGCTCAGGCCGGGACAGGGCCTACGAGCAGTACTTC; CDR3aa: CASSGRDRAYEQYF
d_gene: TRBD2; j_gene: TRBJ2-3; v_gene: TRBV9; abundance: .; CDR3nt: TGTGCCAGCAGCGGGACTACTAGCGGGGGAATAGATACGCAGTATTTT; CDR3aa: CASSGTTSGGIDTQYF
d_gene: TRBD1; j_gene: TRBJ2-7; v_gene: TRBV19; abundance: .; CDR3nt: TGTGCCAGTGGTACGGGGACAGGGGGCGTTAGGAGGCAGTACTTC; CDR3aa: CASGTGTGGVRRQYF
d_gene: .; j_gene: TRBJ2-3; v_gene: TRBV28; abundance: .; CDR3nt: TGTGCCAGCACCTTTAGCGGTTCTAGCACAGATACGCAGTATTTT; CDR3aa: CASTFSGSSTDTQYF
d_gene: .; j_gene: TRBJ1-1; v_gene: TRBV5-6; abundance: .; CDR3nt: TGTGCCAGCAGCTTTCTTACAGGGAAGAACACTGAAGCTTTCTTT; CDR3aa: CASSFLTGKNTEAFF
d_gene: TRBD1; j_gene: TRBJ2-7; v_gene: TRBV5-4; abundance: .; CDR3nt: TGTGCCAGCAGCAGAGGTATCGGGACAGAAAATTCCTACGAGCAGTACTTC; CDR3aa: CASSRGIGTENSYEQYF
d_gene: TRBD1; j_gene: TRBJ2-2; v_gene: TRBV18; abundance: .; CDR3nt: TGTGCCAGCTCACCCCCCGCGGGACAGGGTAACACCGGGGAGCTGTTTTTT; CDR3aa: CASSPPAGQGNTGELFF
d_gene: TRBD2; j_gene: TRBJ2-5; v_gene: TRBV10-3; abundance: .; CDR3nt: TGTGCCATCGGAGCGACTCGGGGGGGCGGGCAAGAGACCCAGTACTTC; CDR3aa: CAIGATRGGGQETQYF
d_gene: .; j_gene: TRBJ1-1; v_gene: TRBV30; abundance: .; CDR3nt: TGTGCCTGGAGTCCCCGAGACAGGAGTACGACTGAAGCTTTCTTT; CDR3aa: CAWSPRDRSTTEAFF
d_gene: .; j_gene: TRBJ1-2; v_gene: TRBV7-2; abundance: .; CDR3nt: TGTGCCAGCAGCTCGGGGGGAAACTATGGCTACACCTTC; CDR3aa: CASSSGGNYGYTF
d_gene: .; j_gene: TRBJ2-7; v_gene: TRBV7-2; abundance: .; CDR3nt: TGTGCCAGCAGCTCGGAGGGGCAGACTCCCACGAAAGAATACGAGCAGTACTTC; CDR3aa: CASSSEGQTPTKEYEQYF
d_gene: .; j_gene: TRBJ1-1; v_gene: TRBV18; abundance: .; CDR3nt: TGTGCCAGCTCACCGGCTAACACTGAAGCTTTCTTT; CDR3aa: CASSPANTEAFF
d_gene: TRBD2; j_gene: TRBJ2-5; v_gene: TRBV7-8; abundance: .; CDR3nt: TGTGCCAGCAGCTTAGCCGGGAGGGAGACCCAGTACTTC; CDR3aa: CASSLAGRETQYF
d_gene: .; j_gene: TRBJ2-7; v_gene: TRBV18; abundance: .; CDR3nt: TGTGCCAGCTCACAAGAGATTACCTACGAGCAGTACTTC; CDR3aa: CASSQEITYEQYF
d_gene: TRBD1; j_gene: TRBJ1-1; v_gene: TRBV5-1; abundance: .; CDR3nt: TGCGCCAGCAGCAGTGACAGGGGCACTGAAGCTTTCTTT; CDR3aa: CASSSDRGTEAFF
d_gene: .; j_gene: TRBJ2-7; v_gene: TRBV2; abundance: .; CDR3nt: TGTGCCAGCAGTCACACACCCCTCTACGAGCAGTACTTC; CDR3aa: CASSHTPLYEQYF
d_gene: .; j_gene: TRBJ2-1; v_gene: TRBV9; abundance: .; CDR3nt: TGTGCCAGCAGCCGAGGGGGGGGGCAATCCTACAATGAGCAGTTCTTC; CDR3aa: CASSRGGGQSYNEQFF
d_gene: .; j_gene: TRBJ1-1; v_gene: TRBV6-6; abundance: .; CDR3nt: TGTGCCAGCAGTTCCCCATCTGAAGCTTTCTTT; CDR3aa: CASSSPSEAFF
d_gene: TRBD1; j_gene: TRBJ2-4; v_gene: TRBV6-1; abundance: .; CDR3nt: TGTGCCAGCAGTGAACAGGGGGCGCTGGGGGAAAACATTCAGTACTTC; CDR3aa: CASSEQGALGENIQYF
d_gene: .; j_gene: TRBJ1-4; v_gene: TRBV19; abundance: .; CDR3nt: TGTGCCACTCATGGGGGGGTAGGTGAAAAACTGTTTTTT; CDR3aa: CATHGGVGEKLFF
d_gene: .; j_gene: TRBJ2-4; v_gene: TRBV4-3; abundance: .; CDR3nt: TGCGCCAGCAGCCAAGATCCAGGGCAGGGGGGAAACATTCAGTACTTC; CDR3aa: CASSQDPGQGGNIQYF
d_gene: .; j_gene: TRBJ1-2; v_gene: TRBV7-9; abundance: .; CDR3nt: TGTGCCAGCAGCTTAGGGCAAAACTATGGCTACACCTTC; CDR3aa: CASSLGQNYGYTF
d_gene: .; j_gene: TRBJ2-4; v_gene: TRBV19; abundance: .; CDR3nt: TGTGCCAGTAGTATCGGGCAGGGTGGCGGCATTCAGTACTTC; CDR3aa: CASSIGQGGGIQYF
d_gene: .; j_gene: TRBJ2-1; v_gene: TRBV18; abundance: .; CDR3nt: TGTGCCAGCTCACCACCGGCGGGAAAAGAGCAGTTCTTC; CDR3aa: CASSPPAGKEQFF
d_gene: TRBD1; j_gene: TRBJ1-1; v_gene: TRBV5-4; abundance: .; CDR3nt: TGTGCCAGCAGCTTATCAGGGGGCGCTCGGAACACTGAAGCTTTCTTT; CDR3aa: CASSLSGGARNTEAFF
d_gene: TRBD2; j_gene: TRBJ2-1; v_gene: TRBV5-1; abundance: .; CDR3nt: TGCGCCAGCACTGGTAGCGGGAGGGAGAATGAGCAGTTCTTC; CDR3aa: CASTGSGRENEQFF
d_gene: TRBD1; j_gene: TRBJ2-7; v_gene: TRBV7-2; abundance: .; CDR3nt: TGTGCCAGCAGCTTCGGACAGGGCCCTACCTACGAGCAGTACTTC; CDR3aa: CASSFGQGPTYEQYF
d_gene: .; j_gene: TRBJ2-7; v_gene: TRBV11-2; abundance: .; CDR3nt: TGTGCCAGCAGCTTGGAGCGGCTAACCTACGAGCAGTACTTC; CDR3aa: CASSLERLTYEQYF
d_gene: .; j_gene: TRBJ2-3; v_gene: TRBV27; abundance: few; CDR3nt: TGTGCCAGCAGTTTACAGTCTAGCACAGATACGCAGTATTTT; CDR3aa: CASSLQSSTDTQYF
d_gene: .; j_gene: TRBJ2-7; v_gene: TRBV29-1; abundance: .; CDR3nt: TGCAGCGTTGAGGGACAAGGAACCTACGAGCAGTACTTC; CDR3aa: CSVEGQGTYEQYF
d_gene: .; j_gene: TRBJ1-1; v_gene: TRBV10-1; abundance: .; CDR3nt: TGCGCCAGCAAAGGCAGGGAAATTGAAGCTTTCTTT; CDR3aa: CASKGREIEAFF
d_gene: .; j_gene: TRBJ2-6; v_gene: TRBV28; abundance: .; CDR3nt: TGTGCCAGCAGCTTCGACAGCCGCCCTGGGGCCAACGTCCTGACTTTC; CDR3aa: CASSFDSRPGANVLTF
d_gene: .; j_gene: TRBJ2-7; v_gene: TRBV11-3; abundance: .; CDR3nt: TGTGCCAGCAGCTTGGCAGGGAAACCCTACGAGCAGTACTTC; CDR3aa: CASSLAGKPYEQYF
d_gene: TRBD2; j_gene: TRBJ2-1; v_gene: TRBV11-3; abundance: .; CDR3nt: TGTGCCAGCTCTGGGGGGGTTTTGTGGAATGAGCAGTTCTTC; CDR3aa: CASSGGVLWNEQFF
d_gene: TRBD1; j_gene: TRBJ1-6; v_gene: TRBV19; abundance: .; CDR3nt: TGTGCCAGCAACAGGGGATACAATTCACCCCTCCACTTT; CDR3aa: CASNRGYNSPLHF
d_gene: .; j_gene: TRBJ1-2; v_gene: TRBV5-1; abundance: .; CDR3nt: TGCGCCAGCAGCCAGGACAGTAACTATGGCTACACCTTC; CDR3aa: CASSQDSNYGYTF
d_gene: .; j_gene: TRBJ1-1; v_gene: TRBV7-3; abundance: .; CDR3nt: TGTGCCAGCAGCTTCTCCGGTGGCAGGGAAGCTTTCTTT; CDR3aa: CASSFSGGREAFF
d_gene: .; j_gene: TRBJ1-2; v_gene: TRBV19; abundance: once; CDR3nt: TGTGCCAGTACCACCAGGGGCAGTAAACAAACCCCCTCCTCTGTTGGATACCTCTATGGCTACACCTTC; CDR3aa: CASTTRGSKQTPSSVGYLYGYTF
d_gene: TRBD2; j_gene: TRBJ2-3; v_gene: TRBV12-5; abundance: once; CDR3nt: TGTGCTAGTGGCTCGGGACTAGCGCACACAGATACGCAGTATTTT; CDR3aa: CASGSGLAHTDTQYF
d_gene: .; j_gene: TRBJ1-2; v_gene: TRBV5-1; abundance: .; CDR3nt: TGCGCCAGCAGCTTGGGGACAGCTTCTAACTATGGCTACACCTTC; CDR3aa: CASSLGTASNYGYTF
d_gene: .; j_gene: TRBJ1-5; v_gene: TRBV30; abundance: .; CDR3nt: TGTGCCTGGAGTGTCATGGGGGCTTCGGGTCAGCCCCAGCATTTT; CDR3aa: CAWSVMGASGQPQHF
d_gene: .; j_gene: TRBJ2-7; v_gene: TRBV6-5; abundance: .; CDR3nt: TGTGCCAGCAGTTCCAGATACGAGCAGTACTTC; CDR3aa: CASSSRYEQYF